The source of this TCR beta chain is a study of blood T cell repertoires in COVID-19. Study-wide context: Samples taken during acute and convalescent COVID-19 were collected in the United States, Italy and Spain. The cDNA or gDNA used as material had been derived from T cells, B-cell-depleted T cells, or PBMCs.

The CDR3 extends over 16 amino acids. From germline, CDR1 is MNHEY and CDR2 SMNVEV (reference sequence). Germline trimming cut 6 bases from V and 3 bases from J; bases unmatched to any gene: 8. In the study's own analysis: Reference gene primer amplification gave nucleated cell count estimates. Profiling relied on immunoSEQ multiplex PCR, and the TCRdb table lists in-frame clones only, not all of them. Clonal size and the V and J genes are those of that table, whereas D and trimming came from the DNA. The sample contains fewer than 300,000 clones, about four fifths of which appear only once. The receptor comes from a man at least 80 years old with acute or convalescent COVID-19. Sequencing was performed on peripheral blood. The V call is TRBV27, the J call TRBJ2-2; 9 nucleotides match TRBD2. DNA for the CDR3: TGTGCCAGCAGACACGATCTAGCGGGATACACCGGGGAGCTGTTTTTT. It translates to CASRHDLAGYTGELFF.